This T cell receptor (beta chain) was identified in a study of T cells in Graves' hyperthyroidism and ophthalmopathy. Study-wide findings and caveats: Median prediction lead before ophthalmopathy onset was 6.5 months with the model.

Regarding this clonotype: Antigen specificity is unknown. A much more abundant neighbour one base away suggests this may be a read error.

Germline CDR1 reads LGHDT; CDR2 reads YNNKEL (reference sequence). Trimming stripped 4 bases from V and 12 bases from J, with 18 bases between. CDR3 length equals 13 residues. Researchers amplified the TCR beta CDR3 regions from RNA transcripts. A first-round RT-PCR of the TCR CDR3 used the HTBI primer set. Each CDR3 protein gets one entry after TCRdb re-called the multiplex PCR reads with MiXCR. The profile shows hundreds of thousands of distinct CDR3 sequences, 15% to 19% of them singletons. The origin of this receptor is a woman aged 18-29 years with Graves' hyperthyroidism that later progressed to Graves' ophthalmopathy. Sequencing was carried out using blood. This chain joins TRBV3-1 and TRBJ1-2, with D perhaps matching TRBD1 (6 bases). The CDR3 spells CASSRTGTHYNTF. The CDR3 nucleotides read TGTGCCAGCAGCCGTACCGGGACACATTATAACACCTTC.